This entry describes one T cell receptor (beta chain). As handled by the study authors: Estimates of nucleated cell counts were drawn from the amplification of reference gene primers. Sequencing was performed with immunoSEQ multiplex PCR; in TCRdb, only in-frame clones are kept and a portion is missing. From that table come the V and J calls and clone size; the DNA was used to work out D and trimming. The sample includes 95,000 to 120,000 clones, 70% to 90% of them seen just once. This record comes from a study of blood T cell repertoires in COVID-19. Study in general: Samples of COVID-19 (acute and convalescent) were obtained from the United States, Italy and Spain.

Germline V lookup: CDR1 LNHNV, CDR2 YYDKDF (reference sequence). The ends lost 0 bases at V and 2 bases at J; junction bases unmatched: 9. This CDR3 is built from 17 residues. The material sequenced was peripheral blood. This chain links TRBV15 with TRBJ2-7, with 8 bases that match TRBD1. The TCR comes from a woman in her 70s who had recovered from COVID-19. CDR3: CATSRERRTGLTYEQYF. DNA for the CDR3: TGTGCCACCAGCAGAGAGAGGAGGACAGGGTTGACCTACGAGCAGTACTTC. Based on the CDR3 plus reference TRBV15 and TRBJ2-7, the full variable domain is DAMVIQNPRYQVTQFGKPVTLSCSQTLNHNVMYWYQQKSSQAPKLLFHYYDKDFNNEADTPDNFQSRRPNTSFCFLDIRSPGLGDTAMYLCATSRERRTGLTYEQYFGPGTRLTVT.